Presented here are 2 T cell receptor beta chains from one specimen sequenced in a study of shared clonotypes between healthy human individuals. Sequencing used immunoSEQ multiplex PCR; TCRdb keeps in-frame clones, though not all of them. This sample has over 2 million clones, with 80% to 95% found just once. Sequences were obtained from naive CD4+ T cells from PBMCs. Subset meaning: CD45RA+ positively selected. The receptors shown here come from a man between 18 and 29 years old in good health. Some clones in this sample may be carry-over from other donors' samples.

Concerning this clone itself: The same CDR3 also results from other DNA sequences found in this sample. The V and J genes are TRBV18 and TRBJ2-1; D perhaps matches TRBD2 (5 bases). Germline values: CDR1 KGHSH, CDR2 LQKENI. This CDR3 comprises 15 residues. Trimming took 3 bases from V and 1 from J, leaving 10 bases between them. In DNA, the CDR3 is TGTGCCAGCTCACCCGAGGGTGGATCCTACAATGAGCAGTTCTTC. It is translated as CASSPEGGSYNEQFF.

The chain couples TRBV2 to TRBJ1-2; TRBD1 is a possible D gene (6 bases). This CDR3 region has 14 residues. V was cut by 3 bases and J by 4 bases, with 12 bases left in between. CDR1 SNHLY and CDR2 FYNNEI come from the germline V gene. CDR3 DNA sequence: TGTGCCAGCAGTGACCGGACAGCCTCCTATGGCTACACCTTC. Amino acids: CASSDRTASYGYTF.